What follows is one TCR beta chain and its context. The CDR3 is 15 residues long. V lost 0 bases to trimming and J lost 4 bases, with 9 bases between them. The V gene's germline CDR1 is ENHRY and CDR2 SYGVKD. In the study's own analysis: Reference gene primers were amplified, and this amplification served to estimate nucleated cell counts. Some clones are missing from TCRdb's copy, which holds only in-frame ones; the method was immunoSEQ multiplex PCR. That table supplies the V and J calls and clone size; D and trimming were determined from the DNA. There are under 300,000 clones in the sample; more than 65% occur only once, and about 2% lies in the top ten. This sample is drawn from a study of blood T cell repertoires in COVID-19. Overall study context: There were acute and convalescent COVID-19 samples, and they came from the United States, Italy and Spain. PBMCs, B-cell-depleted T cells, or T cells were the source of the cDNA or gDNA that made up the material.

V and J are TRBV10-3 and TRBJ2-2, with D possibly being TRBD1 (6 bases). The sequence was obtained from a man aged 40-49 years who had recovered from COVID-19. The sequencing input was peripheral blood. The CDR3 sequence is CAISESAGATGELFF. As DNA, the CDR3 is TGTGCCATCAGTGAGTCTGCAGGGGCCACCGGGGAGCTGTTTTTT.